These 6 T cell receptor beta chains came from one sample sequenced in a study of T cells in narcolepsy. Some clones are missing from TCRdb's copy, which holds only in-frame ones; the method was immunoSEQ multiplex PCR. The sample records about 43,000 clones, about 91% being singletons. Sequencing was performed on CD45RA- memory CD4+ T cells from PBMCs. These receptors came from a human donor with narcolepsy.

The chain recombines TRBV12-5 with TRBJ2-3; D possibly matches TRBD1 or TRBD2 (6 bases each). The ends were cut back, 6 bases at V and 0 bases at J, with 10 bases in the middle. This CDR3 has 14 amino acids. Germline V gene lookup returns CDR1 LGHNT and CDR2 FRNRAP. The CDR3 DNA reads as TGTGCTAGTGGGGGGGGACATAGCACAGATACGCAGTATTTT. Protein: CASGGGHSTDTQYF. Supplemented by reference TRBV12-5 and TRBJ2-3, the full variable domain reads DARVTQTPRHKVTEMGQEVTMRCQPILGHNTVFWYRQTMMQGLELLAYFRNRAPLDDSGMPKDRFSAEMPDATLATLKIQPSEPRDSAVYFCASGGGHSTDTQYFGPGTRLTVL.

A note on this clone: Compared with germline, one end of the junction differs, possibly owing to a read error. This chain connects TRBV29-1 to TRBJ2-1, with TRBD1 matching over 7 bases. Germline CDR1 and CDR2: SQVTM and ANQGSEA. The CDR3 spans 13 residues. The CDR3 loop is CSVEATGFGEQFF. CDR3 DNA sequence: TGCAGCGTGGAAGCGACAGGGTTCGGTGAGCAGTTCTTC.

CDR3 loop: CARTDRARNQPQHF. CDR3 in DNA: TGTGCCAGGACGGACAGGGCCCGCAATCAGCCCCAGCATTTT. This chain uses TRBV15 with TRBJ1-5; 8 positions match TRBD1. The CDR3 length is 14 residues. Germline V CDR1 and CDR2: LNHNV, YYDKDF (reference sequence). The V gene end was trimmed by 10 bases and the J gene end by 2 bases; junction bases not matched to a gene: 7.

The chain links TRBV19 to TRBJ1-5; 7 bases align to TRBD1. Unmatched junction bases numbered 13, after V lost 2 bases and J lost 6 bases. The length of the CDR3 is 17 residues. The germline CDR1 and CDR2 sequences are LNHDA and SQIVND (reference sequence). The chain's CDR3 is CASSIMRTGPFFQPQHF. CDR3 nucleotide sequence: TGTGCCAGTAGTATAATGCGGACAGGCCCTTTTTTTCAGCCCCAGCATTTT.

This sequence joins TRBV5-8 and TRBJ2-7, with TRBD1 identical over 9 bases. The CDR3 spans 14 residues. CDR1 is SGHTS, CDR2 YDEGEE, per germline. Trimming took 3 bases from V and 9 from J; bases not matched to a gene: 10. CDR3 protein: CASSSGDRVGRQYF. In DNA, the CDR3 is TGTGCCAGCAGCTCCGGGGACAGGGTTGGACGGCAGTACTTC.

The count of this clone is one. The rearrangement uses TRBV2 and TRBJ2-1; TRBD1 agrees at 9 bases. The germline V gene encodes CDR1 SNHLY and CDR2 FYNNEI. Trimming took 8 bases from V and 7 from J; bases not matched to a gene: 6. The CDR3 has 13 residues. CDR3 in amino acids: CASLRDRANEQFF. The CDR3, as DNA: TGTGCCAGCCTCCGGGACAGGGCGAATGAGCAGTTCTTC.